Following are 18 T cell receptor beta chains from one sample sequenced in a study of blood T cells in healthy people across ages. Together with a sample-barcoded 5' primer, a J-beta primer mix was included in a second PCR lasting roughly 6 to 12 cycles. TCRdb called the 5' RACE reads again in MiXCR, with one record for every CDR3 protein. The table records approximately 2,000,000 distinct CDR3 sequences, about two fifths of them present only once. Specimen: blood. Source of these receptors: a human donor in good health.

This clonotype came up a few times. The chain is built from TRBV20-1 and TRBJ2-5; TRBD2 aligns across 7 bases. The V and J ends lost 6 bases and 5 bases, in that order; junction bases with no gene match: 12. CDR1 and CDR2 from the germline V gene are DFQATT and SNEGSKA (reference sequence). The CDR3 loop spans 14 amino acids. The CDR3 nucleotides are TGCAGTGCCGAGGCAGCGGGGTACTCCGAGACCCAGTACTTC. Protein: CSAEAAGYSETQYF.

This rearrangement joins TRBV6-5 to TRBJ1-3, with D uncertain. V was trimmed by 5 bases and J by 0 bases, leaving 14 bases between them. CDR1 is MNHEY, CDR2 SVGAGI, per germline. This CDR3 contains 16 residues. The CDR3 DNA is TGTGCCAGCAGTCCTGACCCGGGAGACTCTGGAAACACCATATATTTT. This translates into CASSPDPGDSGNTIYF.

The chain links TRBV10-3 to TRBJ2-3; D uncertain. Germline V gene sequence: CDR1 ENHRY, CDR2 SYGVKD. The CDR3 spans 12 residues. V gave up 9 bases and J gave up 2 bases, with 9 bases separating them. CDR3 nucleotide sequence: TGTGCCATGGCGGAGATCACAGATACGCAGTATTTT. Translating gives CAMAEITDTQYF.

The genes are TRBV28 and TRBJ2-3, with D uncertain. The CDR3 consists of 15 residues. V was shortened by 2 bases and J by 5 bases, with 14 bases between the two germline ends. Germline V gene lookup returns CDR1 MDHEN and CDR2 SYDVKM. CDR3 loop: CASSLDIPGLDTQYF. Here the CDR3 DNA reads TGTGCCAGCAGTTTAGACATTCCCGGTCTAGATACGCAGTATTTT.

This clonotype was counted between two and nine times. The rearrangement links TRBV12-3 or TRBV12-4 to TRBJ1-1; TRBD1 matches 9 bases. The V gene end was trimmed by 5 bases and the J gene end by 0 bases; junction bases not matched to a gene: 1. The CDR3 loop spans 14 amino acids. In DNA, the CDR3 is TGTGCCAGCAGTACAGGGGGCCTGAACACTGAAGCTTTCTTT. Encoded protein: CASSTGGLNTEAFF.

This clonotype was detected only a few times. A much larger clone differs from this one at a single base, so this may be a read error. This chain joins TRBV5-1 and TRBJ2-5; TRBD1 aligns across 7 bases. CDR1 is SGHRS, CDR2 YFSETQ, per germline. This CDR3 comprises 15 residues. The chain's CDR3 is CASSSGQQYQEAQYF. The CDR3 DNA reads as TGCGCCAGCAGCTCGGGACAGCAGTACCAAGAGGCCCAGTACTTC.

The chain combines TRBV9 with TRBJ2-7; D not certain. Germline assignment: CDR1 SGDLS and CDR2 YYNGEE. CDR3 length equals 11 residues. Trimming cost V 0 bases and J 5 bases, with 3 bases left between them. The CDR3 is CASSVENEQYF. DNA for the CDR3: TGTGCCAGCAGCGTAGAGAACGAGCAGTACTTC.

This clonotype was observed a few times. As DNA, the CDR3 is TGCGCCAGCAGCCAAGTCGATTTGGGACTCCGATTCTCCTACGAGCAGTACTTC. This gives the protein CASSQVDLGLRFSYEQYF. This chain connects TRBV4-1 to TRBJ2-7; maybe TRBD2 (6 bases). The CDR3 contains 18 residues. CDR1 is MGHRA, CDR2 YSYEKL, per germline. Deletions cut 1 base from V and 0 bases from J, with 19 bases between.

V and J are TRBV20-1 and TRBJ2-7; 12 bases map to TRBD2. The CDR3 totals 15 residues. In germline, CDR1 is DFQATT, CDR2 SNEGSKA (reference sequence). V shed 0 bases, J shed 1 base, and the junction held 1 base outside the gene matches. CDR3 protein: CSARETSGGSYEQYF. CDR3 DNA: TGCAGTGCTAGAGAGACTAGCGGGGGTTCCTACGAGCAGTACTTC.

This sequence joins TRBV14 and TRBJ2-7; weak D call: TRBD2 (5 bases). V shed 1 base and J shed 6 bases, with 7 bases lying between them. The CDR3 runs to 12 residues. From germline, CDR1 is SGHDN and CDR2 FVKESK. The CDR3 loop reads CASSQVGVEQYF. Here the CDR3 DNA reads TGTGCCAGCAGCCAAGTCGGGGTCGAGCAGTACTTC.

This clonotype was recorded many times. At one boundary the junction diverges from the germline segment, which might be a read error. The rearrangement links TRBV29-1 to TRBJ2-7; TRBD1 matches 9 bases. There are 13 residues in the CDR3. Germline CDR1 is SQVTM and CDR2 is ANQGSEA. The chain's CDR3 is CSVEGTGTYEQYF. Written as DNA, the CDR3 is TGCAGCGTCGAAGGGACAGGGACCTACGAGCAGTACTTC.

In its sample, this clonotype was seen a few times. This chain links TRBV28 with TRBJ2-2; no definite D call. Trimming removed 3 bases at V and 4 bases at J, with 6 bases between. CDR1 is MDHEN and CDR2 is SYDVKM in the germline V gene. CDR3 size: 13 residues. In nucleotides, the CDR3 is TGTGCCAGCAGTTTCGAAGCCACCGGGGAGCTGTTTTTT. It specifies CASSFEATGELFF.

This rearrangement joins TRBV9 to TRBJ1-2, with TRBD1 matching over 8 bases. The CDR3 is 16 amino acids. The V gene's germline CDR1 is SGDLS and CDR2 YYNGEE. The V segment lost 1 base and the J segment 2 bases; nucleotides outside the gene matches: 7. CDR3 sequence: CASSVSGQVFNYGYTF. The CDR3 DNA reads as TGTGCCAGCAGCGTATCGGGACAGGTTTTCAACTATGGCTACACCTTC.

This chain connects TRBV7-2 to TRBJ2-7; D is perhaps TRBD2 (6 bases). Between the trimmed V and J ends, which lost 5 bases and 5 bases, there was a span of 22 bases. Germline assignment: CDR1 SGHTA and CDR2 FQGNSA. The CDR3 is made up of 16 amino acids. DNA of the CDR3: TGTGCCAGCAGCCCACCTCTAGCGTTAAGAGGCCACGAGCAGTACTTC. Residues: CASSPPLALRGHEQYF.

This clonotype was recorded a few times. This chain joins TRBV7-2 and TRBJ2-3, with D maybe TRBD1 (6 bases). The CDR3 consists of 15 residues. V was clipped by 5 bases and J by 0 bases, with 12 bases between them. The V gene's germline CDR1 is SGHTA and CDR2 FQGNSA. The CDR3 DNA reads as TGTGCCAGCAGCGCCGGACAGATAAGCACAGATACGCAGTATTTT. It codes for CASSAGQISTDTQYF.

The rearrangement joins TRBV28 to TRBJ2-1; TRBD2 agrees at 7 bases. The CDR3 spans 14 residues. Per germline, CDR1 MDHEN and CDR2 SYDVKM. V was pared by 4 bases and J by 8 bases, with 8 bases of the junction left unmatched. This CDR3 is CASSYRTSDYEQFF. The CDR3 DNA sequence: TGTGCCAGCAGTTACCGGACTAGTGACTATGAGCAGTTCTTC.

Details on this clonotype: Sequence at one end of the junction differs from germline and may be a read error. This sequence joins TRBV29-1 and TRBJ2-3; 12 nucleotides line up with TRBD1. This CDR3 has 11 amino acids. CDR1 and CDR2 from the germline V gene are SQVTM and ANQGSEA. The CDR3 DNA follows: TGCAGCGTTGCGGGACAGGGGGCTTTCCGGTTT. It translates to CSVAGQGAFRF.

The chain has TRBV7-6 and TRBJ2-5, with D perhaps being TRBD1 or TRBD2 (6 bases each). The ends were cut back, 2 bases at V and 5 bases at J, with 18 bases in the middle. CDR3 length: 16 residues. Germline CDR1 and CDR2: SGHVS and FNYEAQ. CDR3 residues: CASSLLTGARPETQYF. In nucleotides, the CDR3 is TGTGCCAGCAGCTTACTCACGGGGGCTCGCCCGGAGACCCAGTACTTC.